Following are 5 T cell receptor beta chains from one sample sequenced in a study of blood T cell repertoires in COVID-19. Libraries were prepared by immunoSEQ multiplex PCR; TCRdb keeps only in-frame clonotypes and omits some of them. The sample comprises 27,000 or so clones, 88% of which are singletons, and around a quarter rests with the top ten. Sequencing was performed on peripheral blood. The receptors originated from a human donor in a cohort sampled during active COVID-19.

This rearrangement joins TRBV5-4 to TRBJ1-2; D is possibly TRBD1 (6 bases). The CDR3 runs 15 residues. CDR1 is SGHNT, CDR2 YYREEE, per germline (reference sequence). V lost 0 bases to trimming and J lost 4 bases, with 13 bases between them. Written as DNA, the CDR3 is TGTGCCAGCAGCTTGGAAGGGGGTGGGGTCTATGGCTACACCTTC. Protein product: CASSLEGGGVYGYTF.

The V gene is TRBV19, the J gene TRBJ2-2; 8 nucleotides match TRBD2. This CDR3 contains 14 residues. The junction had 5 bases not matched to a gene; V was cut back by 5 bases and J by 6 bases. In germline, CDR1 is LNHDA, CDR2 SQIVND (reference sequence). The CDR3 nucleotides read TGTGCCAGTAGTGGGCGGGGGGTCCCCGGGGAGCTGTTTTTT. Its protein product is CASSGRGVPGELFF.

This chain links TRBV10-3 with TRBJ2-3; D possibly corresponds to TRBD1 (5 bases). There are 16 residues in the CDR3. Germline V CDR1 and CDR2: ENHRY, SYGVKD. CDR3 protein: CAAQRGGQGISDTQYF. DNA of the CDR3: TGTGCTGCTCAACGTGGCGGCCAGGGCATTTCGGATACGCAGTATTTT.

The CDR3 here is CASSSRDRRKSNYGYTF. The CDR3 nucleotides are TGTGCCAGCAGCTCTCGGGACAGGAGGAAATCTAACTATGGCTACACCTTC. This chain joins TRBV11-2 and TRBJ1-2; 8 bases line up with TRBD1. Germline CDR1 is SGHAT and CDR2 is FQNNGV. The CDR3 is 17 amino acids. J lost 0 bases, V lost 4 bases, and 10 bases had no gene match.

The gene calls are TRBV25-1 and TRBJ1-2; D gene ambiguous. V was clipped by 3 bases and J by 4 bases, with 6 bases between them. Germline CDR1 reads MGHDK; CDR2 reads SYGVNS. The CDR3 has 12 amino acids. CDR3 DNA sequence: TGTGCCAGCAGTGATCGTATCTATGGCTACACCTTC. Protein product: CASSDRIYGYTF.